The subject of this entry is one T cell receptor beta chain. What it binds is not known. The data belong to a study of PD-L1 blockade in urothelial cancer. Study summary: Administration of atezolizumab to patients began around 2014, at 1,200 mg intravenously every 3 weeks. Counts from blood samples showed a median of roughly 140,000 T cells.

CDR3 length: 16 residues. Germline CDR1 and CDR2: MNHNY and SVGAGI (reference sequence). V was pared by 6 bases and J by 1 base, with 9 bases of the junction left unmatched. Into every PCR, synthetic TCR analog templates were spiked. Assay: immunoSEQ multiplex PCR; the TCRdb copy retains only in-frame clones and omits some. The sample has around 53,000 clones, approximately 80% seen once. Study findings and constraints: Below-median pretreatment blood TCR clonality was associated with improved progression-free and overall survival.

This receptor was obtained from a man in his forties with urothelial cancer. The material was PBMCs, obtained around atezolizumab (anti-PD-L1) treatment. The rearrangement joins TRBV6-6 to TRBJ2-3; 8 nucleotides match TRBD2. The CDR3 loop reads CASSEAASGRTDTQYF. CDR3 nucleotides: TGTGCCAGCAGCGAGGCGGCTAGCGGGCGCACAGATACGCAGTATTTT.